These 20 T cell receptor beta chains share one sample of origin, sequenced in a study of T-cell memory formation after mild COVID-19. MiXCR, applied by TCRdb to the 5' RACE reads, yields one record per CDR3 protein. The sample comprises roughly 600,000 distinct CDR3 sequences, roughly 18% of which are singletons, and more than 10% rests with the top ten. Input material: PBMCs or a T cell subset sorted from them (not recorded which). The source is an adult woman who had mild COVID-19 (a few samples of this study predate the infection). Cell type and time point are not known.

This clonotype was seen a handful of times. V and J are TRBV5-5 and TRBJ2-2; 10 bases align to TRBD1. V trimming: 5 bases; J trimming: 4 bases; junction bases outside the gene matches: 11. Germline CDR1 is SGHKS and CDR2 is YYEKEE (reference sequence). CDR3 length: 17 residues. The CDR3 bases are TGTGCCAGCAGGGATGGCCGCGGACAGGGGGGCACCGGGGAGCTGTTTTTT. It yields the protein CASRDGRGQGGTGELFF. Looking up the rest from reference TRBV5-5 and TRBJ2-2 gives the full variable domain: DAGVTQSPTHLIKTRGQQVTLRCSPISGHKSVSWYQQVLGQGPQFIFQYYEKEERGRGNFPDRFSARQFPNYSSELNVNALLLGDSALYLCASRDGRGQGGTGELFFGEGSRLTVL.

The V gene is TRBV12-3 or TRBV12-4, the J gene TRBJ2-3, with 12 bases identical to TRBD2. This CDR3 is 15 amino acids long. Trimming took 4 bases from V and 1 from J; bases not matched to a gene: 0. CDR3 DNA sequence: TGTGCCAGCAGTTGGACTAGCGGGGGCACAGATACGCAGTATTTT. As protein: CASSWTSGGTDTQYF.

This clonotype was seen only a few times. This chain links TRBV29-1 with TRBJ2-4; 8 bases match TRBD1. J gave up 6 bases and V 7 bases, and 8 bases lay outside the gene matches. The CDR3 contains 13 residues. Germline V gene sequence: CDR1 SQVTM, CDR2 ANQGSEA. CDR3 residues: CSATGTGGNIQYF. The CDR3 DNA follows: TGCAGCGCCACCGGGACAGGCGGAAACATTCAGTACTTC.

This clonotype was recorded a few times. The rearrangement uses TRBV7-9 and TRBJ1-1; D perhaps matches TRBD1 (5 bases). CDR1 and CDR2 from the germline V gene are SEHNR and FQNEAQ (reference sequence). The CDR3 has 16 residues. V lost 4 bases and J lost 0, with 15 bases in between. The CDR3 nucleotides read TGTGCCAGCAGCTCAACAAGAGGGGCGATGAACACTGAAGCTTTCTTT. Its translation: CASSSTRGAMNTEAFF.

The DNA for the CDR3 is TGCGCCAGCAGCTTGGGGCCTAGCGGGGATACCTACGAGCAGTACTTC. Translating gives CASSLGPSGDTYEQYF. The chain uses TRBV5-1 and TRBJ2-7, with 9 nucleotides matching TRBD2. CDR3 length: 16 amino acids. V shed 0 bases and J 2 bases; nucleotides not matched to a gene: 6. The germline gives CDR1 SGHRS, CDR2 YFSETQ.

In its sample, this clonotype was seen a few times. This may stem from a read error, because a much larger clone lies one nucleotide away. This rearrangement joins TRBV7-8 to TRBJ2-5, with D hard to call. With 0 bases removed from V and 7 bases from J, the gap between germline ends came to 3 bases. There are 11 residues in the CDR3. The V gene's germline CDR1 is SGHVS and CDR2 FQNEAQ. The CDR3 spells CASSLAVTQYF. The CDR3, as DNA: TGTGCCAGCAGCTTAGCGGTGACCCAGTACTTC. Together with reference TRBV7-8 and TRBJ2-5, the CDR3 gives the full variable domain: GAGVSQSPRYKVAKRGQDVALRCDPISGHVSLFWYQQALGQGPEFLTYFQNEAQLDKSGLPSDRFFAERPEGSVSTLKIQRTQQEDSAVYLCASSLAVTQYFGPGTRLLVL.

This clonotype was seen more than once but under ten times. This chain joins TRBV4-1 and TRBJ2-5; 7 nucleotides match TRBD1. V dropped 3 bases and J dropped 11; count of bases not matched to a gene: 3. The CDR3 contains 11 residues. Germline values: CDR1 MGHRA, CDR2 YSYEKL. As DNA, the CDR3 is TGCGCCAGCAGCCACGGGACAGATCAGTACTTC. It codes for CASSHGTDQYF.

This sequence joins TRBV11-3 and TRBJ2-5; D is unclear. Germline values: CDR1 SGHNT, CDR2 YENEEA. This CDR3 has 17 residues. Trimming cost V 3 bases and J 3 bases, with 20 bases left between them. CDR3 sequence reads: CASSFDPGYLAEETQYF. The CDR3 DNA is TGTGCCAGCAGCTTCGATCCGGGTTACCTCGCCGAAGAGACCCAGTACTTC.

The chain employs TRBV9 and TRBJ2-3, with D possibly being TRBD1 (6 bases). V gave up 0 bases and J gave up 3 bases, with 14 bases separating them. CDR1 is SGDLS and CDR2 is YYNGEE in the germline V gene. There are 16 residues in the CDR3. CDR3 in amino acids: CASSVGQALLTDTQYF. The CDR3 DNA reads TGTGCCAGCAGCGTAGGACAGGCACTTTTGACAGATACGCAGTATTTT.

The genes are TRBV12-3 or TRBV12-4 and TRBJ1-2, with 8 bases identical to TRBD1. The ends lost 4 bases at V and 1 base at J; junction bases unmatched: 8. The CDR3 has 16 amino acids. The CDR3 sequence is CASSYSGTGFNYGYTF. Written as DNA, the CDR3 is TGTGCCAGCAGTTATTCCGGGACAGGTTTTAACTATGGCTACACCTTC.

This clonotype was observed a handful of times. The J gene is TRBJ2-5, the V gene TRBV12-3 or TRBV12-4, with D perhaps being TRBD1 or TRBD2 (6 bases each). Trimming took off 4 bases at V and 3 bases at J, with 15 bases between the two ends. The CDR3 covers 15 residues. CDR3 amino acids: CASSSHGGTKETQYF. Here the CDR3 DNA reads TGTGCCAGCAGTTCCCACGGGGGCACCAAAGAGACCCAGTACTTC.

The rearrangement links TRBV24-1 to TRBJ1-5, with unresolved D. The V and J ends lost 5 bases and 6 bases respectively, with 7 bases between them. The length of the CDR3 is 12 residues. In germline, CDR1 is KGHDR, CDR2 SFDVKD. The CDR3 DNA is TGTGCCACCAGTGCCGGCATTCAGCCCCAGCATTTT. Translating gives CATSAGIQPQHF.

The CDR3, as DNA: TGTGCCAGAAGCTTGGGTAGGGCTAGCACCGGGGAGCTGTTTTTT. This sequence encodes CARSLGRASTGELFF. V is TRBV5-3 and J is TRBJ2-2, with D unclear. TRBV5-3 is classed as an ORF, of uncertain function. The CDR3 consists of 15 residues. V was clipped by 0 bases and J by 4 bases, with 10 bases between them.

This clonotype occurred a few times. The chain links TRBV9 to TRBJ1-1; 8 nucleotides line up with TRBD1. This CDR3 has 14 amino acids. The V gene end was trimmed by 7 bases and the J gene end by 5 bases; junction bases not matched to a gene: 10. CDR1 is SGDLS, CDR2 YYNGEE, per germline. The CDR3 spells CASSGGRGLTEAFF. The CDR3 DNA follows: TGTGCCAGCTCAGGGGGCAGGGGGCTGACTGAAGCTTTCTTT.

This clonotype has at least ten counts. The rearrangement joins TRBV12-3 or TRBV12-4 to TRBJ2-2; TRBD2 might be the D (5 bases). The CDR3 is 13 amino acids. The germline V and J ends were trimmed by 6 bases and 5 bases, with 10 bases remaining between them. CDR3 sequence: CASSLGETGELFF. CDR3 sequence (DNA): TGTGCCAGCAGCCTCGGGGAAACCGGGGAGCTGTTTTTT.

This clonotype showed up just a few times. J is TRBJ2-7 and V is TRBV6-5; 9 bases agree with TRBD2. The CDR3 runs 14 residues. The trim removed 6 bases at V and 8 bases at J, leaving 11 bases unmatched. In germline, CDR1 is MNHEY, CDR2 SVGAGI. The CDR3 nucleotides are TGTGCCAGCAGGGACCTAGCGGGGAGTCGTAAGCAGTACTTC. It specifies CASRDLAGSRKQYF.

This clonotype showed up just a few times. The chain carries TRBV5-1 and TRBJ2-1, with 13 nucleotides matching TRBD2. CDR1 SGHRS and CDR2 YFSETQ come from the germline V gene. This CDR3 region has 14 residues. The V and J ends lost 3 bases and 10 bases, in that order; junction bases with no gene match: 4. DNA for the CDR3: TGCGCCAGCAGCTCGGGACTAGCGGGACTAGAGCAGTTCTTC. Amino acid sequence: CASSSGLAGLEQFF.

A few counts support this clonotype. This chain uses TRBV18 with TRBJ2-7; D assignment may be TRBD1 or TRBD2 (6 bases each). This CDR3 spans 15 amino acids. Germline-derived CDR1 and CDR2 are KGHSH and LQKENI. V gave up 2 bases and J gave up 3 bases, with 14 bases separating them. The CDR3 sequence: CASSPRTGAVYEQYF. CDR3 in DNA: TGTGCCAGCTCACCAAGGACGGGGGCGGTCTACGAGCAGTACTTC.

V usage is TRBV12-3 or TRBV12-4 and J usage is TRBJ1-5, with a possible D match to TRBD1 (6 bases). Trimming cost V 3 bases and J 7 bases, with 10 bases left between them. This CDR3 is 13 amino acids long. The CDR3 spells CASSLGAWQPQHF. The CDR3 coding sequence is TGTGCCAGCAGTTTGGGGGCCTGGCAGCCCCAGCATTTT.

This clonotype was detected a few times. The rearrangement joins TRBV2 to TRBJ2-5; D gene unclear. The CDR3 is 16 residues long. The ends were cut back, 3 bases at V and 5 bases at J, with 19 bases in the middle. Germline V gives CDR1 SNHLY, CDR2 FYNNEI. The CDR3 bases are TGTGCCAGCAGTGATTCTTCCGGGTGGGGTGGCGAGACCCAGTACTTC. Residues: CASSDSSGWGGETQYF. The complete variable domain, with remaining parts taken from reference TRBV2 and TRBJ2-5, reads EPEVTQTPSHQVTQMGQEVILRCVPISNHLYFYWYRQILGQKVEFLVSFYNNEISEKSEIFDDQFSVERPDGSNFTLKIRSTKLEDSAMYFCASSDSSGWGGETQYFGPGTRLLVL.